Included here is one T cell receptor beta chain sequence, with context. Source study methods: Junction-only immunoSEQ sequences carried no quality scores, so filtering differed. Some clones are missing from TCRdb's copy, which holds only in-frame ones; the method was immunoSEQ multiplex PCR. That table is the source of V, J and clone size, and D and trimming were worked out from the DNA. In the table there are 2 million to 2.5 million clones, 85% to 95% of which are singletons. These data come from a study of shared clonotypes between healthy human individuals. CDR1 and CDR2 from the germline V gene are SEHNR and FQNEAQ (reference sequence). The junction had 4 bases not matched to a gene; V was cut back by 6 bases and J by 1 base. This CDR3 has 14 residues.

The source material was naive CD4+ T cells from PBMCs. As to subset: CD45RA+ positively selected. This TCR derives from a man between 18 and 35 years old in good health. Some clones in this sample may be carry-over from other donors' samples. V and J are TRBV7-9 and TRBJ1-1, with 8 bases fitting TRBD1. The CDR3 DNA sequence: TGTGCCAGCAGAAACACAGGGGGGAACACTGAAGCTTTCTTT. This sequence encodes CASRNTGGNTEAFF.